This T cell receptor beta chain came from a study of T cells after yellow fever vaccination. The sample holds many counts of this clonotype. Each CDR3 protein gets one entry after TCRdb re-called the 5' RACE reads with MiXCR. The sample contains approximately 250,000 distinct CDR3 sequences, 5.2% of which appear only once. V lost 6 bases, J lost 0 bases, and 5 bases stayed unmatched. The CDR3 contains 16 residues. Germline-derived CDR1 and CDR2 are ENHRY and SYGVKD. The rearrangement uses TRBV10-3 and TRBJ2-5; 12 bases fit TRBD2. The clonotype was recovered from a man aged 18-30 years who received the YFV17D yellow fever vaccine. Source: CD4+ T cells sorted from PBMCs, taken on the day of the yellow fever booster vaccination. CDR3 in amino acids: CAISPGTSGYQETQYF. The DNA of the CDR3 is TGTGCCATCAGCCCCGGGACTAGCGGGTACCAAGAGACCCAGTACTTC.